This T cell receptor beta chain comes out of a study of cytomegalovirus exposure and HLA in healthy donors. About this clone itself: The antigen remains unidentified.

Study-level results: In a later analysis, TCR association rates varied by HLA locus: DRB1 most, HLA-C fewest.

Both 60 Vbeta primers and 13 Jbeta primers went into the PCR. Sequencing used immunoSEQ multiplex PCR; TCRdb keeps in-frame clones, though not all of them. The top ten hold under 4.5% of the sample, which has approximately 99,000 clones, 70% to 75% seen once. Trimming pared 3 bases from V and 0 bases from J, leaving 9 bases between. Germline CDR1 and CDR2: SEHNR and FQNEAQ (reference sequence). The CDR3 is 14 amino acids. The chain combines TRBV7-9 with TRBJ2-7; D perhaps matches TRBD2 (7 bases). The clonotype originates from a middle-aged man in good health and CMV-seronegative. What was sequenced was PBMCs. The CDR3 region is CASSFGGHSYEQYF. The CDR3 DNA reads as TGTGCCAGCAGCTTCGGGGGGCACTCCTACGAGCAGTACTTC.